The 11 T cell receptor beta chains given below trace back to one sample, sequenced in a study of CD8 T cells in ankylosing spondylitis. Each CDR3 protein is one row after TCRdb ran MiXCR on the 5' RACE reads. Here the sample spans fewer than 550,000 distinct CDR3 sequences, approximately 5.3% being singletons. These receptors' targets are unknown. Study-wide results and limits: The study identified a TCR beta motif of several highly homologous variants that appeared characteristic of ankylosing spondylitis blood.

Sequencing was done on a sample of blood, either unsorted or a sorted T cell fraction (not recorded which). The receptors derive from a male donor with ankylosing spondylitis.

This clonotype showed up many times. The chain joins TRBV12-3 or TRBV12-4 to TRBJ1-1; D unclear. CDR3 length: 13 amino acids. V lost 6 bases, J lost 7 bases, and 15 bases lay in between. The CDR3 sequence is CASRETDNGEAFF. The CDR3 DNA is TGTGCCAGCAGAGAGACTGACAATGGTGAAGCTTTCTTT.

This clonotype was counted at least ten times. The gene calls are TRBV28 and TRBJ1-4, with 8 bases that match TRBD1. CDR1 and CDR2 (germline): MDHEN, SYDVKM. The CDR3 has 16 amino acids. Trimming removed 6 bases from V and 8 bases from J; junction bases left unmatched: 14. The CDR3: CASSQPRQGSREKLFF. CDR3 DNA sequence: TGTGCCAGCAGCCAGCCCCGACAGGGGTCGAGAGAAAAACTGTTTTTT.

At least ten counts were recorded for this clonotype. The V call is TRBV10-3, the J call TRBJ2-7; 8 bases are a match to TRBD2. The CDR3 totals 13 residues. Germline V CDR1 and CDR2: ENHRY, SYGVKD. V lost 7 bases, J lost 5 bases, and 7 bases stayed unmatched. The DNA for the CDR3 is TGTGCCATCACCCCGGGGGGGGGAGACGAGCAGTACTTC. It is translated as CAITPGGGDEQYF.

The table lists this clonotype with a few counts. This chain links TRBV29-1 with TRBJ2-7; the match to TRBD2 covers 12 bases. There are 13 residues in the CDR3. With V trimmed by 6 bases and J by 7 bases, 7 bases remained unmatched. CDR1 is SQVTM, CDR2 ANQGSEA, per germline. The CDR3 is CSVRLAGVWEQYF. CDR3 coding DNA: TGCAGCGTCCGACTAGCGGGAGTTTGGGAGCAGTACTTC.

This clonotype was observed at least ten times. This rearrangement joins TRBV5-1 to TRBJ2-2; D gene unclear. CDR1 SGHRS and CDR2 YFSETQ come from the germline V gene. CDR3 size: 15 residues. Between the trimmed V and J ends, which lost 4 bases and 4 bases, there was a span of 14 bases. Here the CDR3 DNA reads TGCGCCAGCAGCCGTGGTGCCAGTCGCACCGGGGAGCTGTTTTTT. Its translation is CASSRGASRTGELFF. Using reference TRBV5-1 and TRBJ2-2 for the parts outside the CDR3, the full variable domain is KAGVTQTPRYLIKTRGQQVTLSCSPISGHRSVSWYQQTPGQGLQFLFEYFSETQRNKGNFPGRFSGRQFSNSRSEMNVSTLELGDSALYLCASSRGASRTGELFFGEGSRLTVL.

This clonotype was seen at least ten times. The gene calls are TRBV7-8 and TRBJ1-1; D is ambiguous. The CDR3 sequence is 13 residues long. Trimming left V 2 bases short and J 1 base short, with 5 bases between. Germline-derived CDR1 and CDR2 are SGHVS and FQNEAQ. CDR3 DNA: TGTGCCAGCAGCTTAATGAGGAACACTGAAGCTTTCTTT. This translates into CASSLMRNTEAFF.

This clonotype was found many times. The chain links TRBV7-2 to TRBJ2-3, with TRBD1 matching over 7 bases. CDR3 length equals 14 residues. V was clipped by 4 bases and J by 4 bases; unmatched bases: 5. Looked up from germline, CDR1 is SGHTA and CDR2 is FQGNSA. CDR3: CASSSDRAADTQYF. The CDR3 coding sequence is TGTGCCAGCAGCTCCGACAGGGCTGCAGATACGCAGTATTTT.

There are many counts of this clonotype. This chain links TRBV20-1 with TRBJ1-1; no clear D. Germline CDR1 reads DFQATT; CDR2 reads SNEGSKA (reference sequence). The ends were cut back, 6 bases at V and 5 bases at J, with 16 bases in the middle. The CDR3 loop spans 13 amino acids. CDR3 DNA: TGCAGTGCCCTACAAATTGGCCGAACTGAAGCTTTCTTT. Its protein product is CSALQIGRTEAFF.

The chain carries TRBV5-1 and TRBJ2-7, with 7 nucleotides matching TRBD1. V lost 1 base and J lost 5; bases outside the gene matches: 6. The CDR3 runs 14 residues. Germline CDR1 and CDR2: SGHRS and YFSETQ. The CDR3 DNA sequence: TGCGCCAGCAGCTTGAAGAGGGGGCCCGACGAGCAGTACTTC. It codes for CASSLKRGPDEQYF.

This chain uses TRBV2 with TRBJ2-7; D perhaps matches TRBD1 (5 bases). The V end lost 5 bases, the J end lost 4 bases, and 6 bases lay between the germline ends. Germline loops: CDR1 SNHLY, CDR2 FYNNEI. The CDR3 is 11 residues long. The CDR3 coding sequence is TGTGCCAGCAGTCGACAGTACGAGCAGTACTTC. Protein sequence: CASSRQYEQYF.

This clonotype showed up many times. V is TRBV12-3 or TRBV12-4 and J is TRBJ2-1; D is uncertain. This CDR3 is built from 13 residues. Deletions cut 2 bases from V and 7 bases from J, with 9 bases between. This CDR3 is CASSLPRINEQFF. The CDR3 coding sequence is TGTGCCAGCAGTTTACCTCGAATTAATGAGCAGTTCTTC.